This T cell receptor beta chain was found in a study of naive and memory T cell subsets (dated by TCRdb to about 2017). Background on the whole study: The figure summarizing these samples reported 10 blood donors, 7 tuberculin skin test biopsies and 3 saline control biopsies. PCR2 was typically performed as a SYBR Green qPCR that was stopped at a set threshold, although end-point PCR (around 6 cycles) could be used instead for low-input samples. Summary of the overall study and its limitations: The RNA-based method was acknowledged to be potentially sensitive to changes in TCR transcripts with T cell activation and differentiation.

This clonotype was observed at least ten times. Its antigen is not yet known. No much larger clone is present one base from it, and per-base qualities are unavailable. Receptors were amplified or captured by 5' RACE. The ligated cDNA was amplified in four rounds of PCR with nested alpha and beta constant region primers together with the SP2 primer. For the blood and skin samples, reverse transcription of TCR RNA was done with SuperScript IV along with alpha and beta constant region primers. An oligonucleotide carrying the Illumina SP2 primer and a UMI was ligated to the cDNA 3' end using T4 RNA ligase 1. The 12-nucleotide UMI was composed of two random hexamers separated by an eight-base spacer, which was included to prevent hairpin formation. From the second PCR onward, the TCR alpha and beta chain libraries were handled separately, and dual indexing was used for multiplexing. After pooling, the indexed libraries were analyzed by capillary electrophoresis and sequenced on either an Illumina MiSeq or NextSeq. PhiX DNA at roughly 5-8% was spiked into libraries to increase base diversity and improve cluster recognition. Turning to the authors' computational methods: UMIs were extracted from read 2 by Demultiplexor and combined with the TCR sequence from read 1, and reads were split according to sample indices. Decombinator identified V and J genes and V-J junctions, assigning each TCR a five-part identifier including V and J deletions. Collapsinator used UMIs to correct sequencing errors and PCR amplification heterogeneity, producing a UMI-based abundance for each TCR. Identifiers were converted to nucleotide sequence by CDR3Translator and translated to amino acids, and CDR3 regions were extracted on the basis of terminal motifs. Error-corrected counts of alpha and beta TCRs from blood and skin were compared after being normalized to the amount of input RNA. The public reads were run again by TCRdb, first through fastp at Q25 and then through MiXCR, and only productive beta chains were kept. Rows with a matching CDR3 protein are joined into one entry that keeps the most common DNA and genes. It is TCRdb's table, rather than the study itself, that gives the V and J calls and clone size. Counted in this sample were 55,000 to 70,000 distinct CDR3 sequences; about 8.3% of them appeared once. The ten largest make up around 9.8% of the sample.

The study described a robust, sensitive protocol for amplifying, sequencing and analyzing TCRs, using 3' ligation of a UMI-containing oligonucleotide to TCR cDNA. For whole blood analysis, 2.5 ml of peripheral blood was collected from healthy adult volunteers into Tempus tubes, and RNA was extracted following the manufacturer's instructions. Total RNA was treated with RQ1 DNase, without cell sorting, prior to reverse transcription, with an input of about 1 to 1,100 ng being targeted. Libraries were prepared from skin biopsies and whole blood to test how robust the pipeline was in samples where T cells are a minority population. V lost 1 base and J lost 4 bases, and the count of bases not matched to a germline gene is 3. CDR1 and CDR2 are read off the germline V gene as LGHNA and YNFKEQ. Including cysteine and phenylalanine, the CDR3 has 14 amino acids. The read is trimmed to its CDR3 DNA, 42 bases read in frame from base 1.

This receptor was taken from a female donor in good health. The rearranged segments are TRBV4-2 and TRBJ1-2; 7 bases in the middle match TRBD1. The DNA sequence is given as TGTGCCAGCAGCCAAGTTCGACAGGGCTATGGCTACACCTTC. It codes for CASSQVRQGYGYTF.